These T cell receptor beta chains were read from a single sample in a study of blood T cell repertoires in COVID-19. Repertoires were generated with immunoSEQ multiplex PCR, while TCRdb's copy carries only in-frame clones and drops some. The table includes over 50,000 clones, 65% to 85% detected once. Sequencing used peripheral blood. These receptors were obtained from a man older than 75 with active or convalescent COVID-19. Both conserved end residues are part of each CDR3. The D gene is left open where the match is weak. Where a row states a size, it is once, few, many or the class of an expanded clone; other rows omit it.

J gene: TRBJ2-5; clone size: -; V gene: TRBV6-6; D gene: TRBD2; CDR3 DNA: TGTGCCAGCAGCCGACTAGCGGGAGGAGGCGGGGAGACCCAGTACTTC; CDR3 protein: CASSRLAGGGGETQYF
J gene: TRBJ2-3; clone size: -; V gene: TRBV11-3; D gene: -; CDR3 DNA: TGTGCCAGCAGCTTCGAGGGCAAGGGAGACACAGATACGCAGTATTTT; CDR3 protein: CASSFEGKGDTDTQYF
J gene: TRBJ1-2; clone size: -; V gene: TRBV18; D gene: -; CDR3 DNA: TGTGCCAGCTCACTCCGGACAGCCACTAACTATGGCTACACCTTC; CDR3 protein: CASSLRTATNYGYTF
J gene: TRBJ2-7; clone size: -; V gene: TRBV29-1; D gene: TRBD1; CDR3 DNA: TGCAGCGTTGAAGATGTCAGGGGGAACTCCTACGAGCAGTACTTC; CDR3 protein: CSVEDVRGNSYEQYF
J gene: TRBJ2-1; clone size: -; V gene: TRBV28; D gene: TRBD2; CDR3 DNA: TGTGCCAGCAACCCCGGGGGGGGGTTTAGGTGGTTCTTC; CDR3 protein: CASNPGGGFRWFF
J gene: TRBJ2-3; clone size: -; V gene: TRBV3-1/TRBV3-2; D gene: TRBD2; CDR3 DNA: TGTGCCAGCAGCCTCGGACTAGCGGGGGGCACCTCAGATACGCAGTATTTT; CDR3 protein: CASSLGLAGGTSDTQYF
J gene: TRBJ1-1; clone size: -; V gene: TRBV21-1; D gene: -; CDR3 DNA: TGTGCCAGCAGCAATAAGACAGGCCGGATGAACACTGAAGCTTTCTTT; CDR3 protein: CASSNKTGRMNTEAFF
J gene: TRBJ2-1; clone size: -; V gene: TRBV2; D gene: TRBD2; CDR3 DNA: TGTGCCAGCAGTCCGGGACTAGCAGCAAGGAATGAGCAGTTCTTC; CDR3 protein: CASSPGLAARNEQFF
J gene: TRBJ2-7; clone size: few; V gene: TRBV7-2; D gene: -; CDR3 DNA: TGTGCCAGCAGCTTAGAGTACGGGGGGCGGTACGAGCAGTACTTC; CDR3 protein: CASSLEYGGRYEQYF
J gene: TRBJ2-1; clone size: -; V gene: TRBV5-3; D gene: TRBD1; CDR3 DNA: TGTGCCAGAACAGGGGCCAGGGGGGAGCAGTTCTTC; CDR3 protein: CARTGARGEQFF
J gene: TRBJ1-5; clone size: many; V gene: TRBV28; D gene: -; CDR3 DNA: TGTGCCAGCAGTTTTTTAGATGGCAATCAGCCCCAGCATTTT; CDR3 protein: CASSFLDGNQPQHF
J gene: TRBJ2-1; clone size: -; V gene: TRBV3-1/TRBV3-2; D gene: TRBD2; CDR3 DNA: TGTGCCAGCAGCCAACCGGGACTAGAGGTCAATGAGCAGTTCTTC; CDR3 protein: CASSQPGLEVNEQFF
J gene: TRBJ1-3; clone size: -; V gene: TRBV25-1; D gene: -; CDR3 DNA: TGTGCCAGCAGCAGGTCAGGCTCTGGAAACACCATATATTTT; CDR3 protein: CASSRSGSGNTIYF
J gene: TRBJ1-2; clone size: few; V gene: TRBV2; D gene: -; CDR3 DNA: TGTGCCAGCAGTGATTTTGCGGCTTTTAACTATGGCTACACCTTC; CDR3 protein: CASSDFAAFNYGYTF
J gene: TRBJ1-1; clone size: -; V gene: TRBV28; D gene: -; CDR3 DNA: TGTGCCAGCAGCCAAGGGAGCCTCACTGAAGCTTTCTTT; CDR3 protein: CASSQGSLTEAFF
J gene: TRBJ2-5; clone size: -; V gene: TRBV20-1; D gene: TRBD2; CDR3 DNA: TGCAGTGCTAGTGGTTCGGGGGGGCCTATGGAGACCCAGTACTTC; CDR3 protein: CSASGSGGPMETQYF
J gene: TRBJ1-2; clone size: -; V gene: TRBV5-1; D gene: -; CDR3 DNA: TGCGCCAGCAGCTCCGGAGGACCCGAGACCTATGGCTACACCTTC; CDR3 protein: CASSSGGPETYGYTF
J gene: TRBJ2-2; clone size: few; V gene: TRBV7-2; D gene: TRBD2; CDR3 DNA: TGTGCCACCCAATTTATTAGCGGGATCAGCTCCGTCGGGGAGCTGTTTTTT; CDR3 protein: CATQFISGISSVGELFF
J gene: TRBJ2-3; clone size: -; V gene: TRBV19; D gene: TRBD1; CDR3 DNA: TGTGCCAGTAGTGTGGGACAGCTAGTGGATACGCAGTATTTT; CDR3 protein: CASSVGQLVDTQYF
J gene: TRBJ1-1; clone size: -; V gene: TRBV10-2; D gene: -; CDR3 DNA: TGCGCCAGCAGTGAGCCGCCAGACACTGAAGCTTTCTTT; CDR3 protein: CASSEPPDTEAFF
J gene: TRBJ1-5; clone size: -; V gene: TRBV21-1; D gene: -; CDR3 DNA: TGTGCCAGCAGCAAAGTATCGACACCCGGGGGGGATCAGCCCCAGCATTTT; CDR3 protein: CASSKVSTPGGDQPQHF
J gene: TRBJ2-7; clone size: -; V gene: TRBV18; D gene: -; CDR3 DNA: TGTGCCAGCTCACCAGCGGGGAAGTACGAGCAGTACTTC; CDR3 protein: CASSPAGKYEQYF
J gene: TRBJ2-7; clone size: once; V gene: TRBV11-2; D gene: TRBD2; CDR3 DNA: TGTGCCAGCAGCTTCGTACTAGCGGGGGGCGAGCAGTACTTC; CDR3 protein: CASSFVLAGGEQYF
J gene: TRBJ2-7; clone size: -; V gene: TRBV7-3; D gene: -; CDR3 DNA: TGTGCCAGCAGTTACCGACAGAGTACCCCCTACGAGCAGTACTTC; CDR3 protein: CASSYRQSTPYEQYF
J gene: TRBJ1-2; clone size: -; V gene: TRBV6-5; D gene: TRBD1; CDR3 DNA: TGTGCCAGCAGGAGACAGGGTTTATTCTATGGCTACACCTTC; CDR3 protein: CASRRQGLFYGYTF
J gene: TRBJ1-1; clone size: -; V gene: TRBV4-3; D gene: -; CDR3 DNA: TGCGCCAGCAGCCGAGAGGGTCAAGGGGGTACGAACACTGAAGCTTTCTTT; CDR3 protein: CASSREGQGGTNTEAFF
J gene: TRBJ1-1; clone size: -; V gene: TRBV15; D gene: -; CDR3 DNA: TGTGCCGCCAGCAGAGATCGGGAAGGGTGGACTGAAGCTTTCTTT; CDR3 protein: CAASRDREGWTEAFF
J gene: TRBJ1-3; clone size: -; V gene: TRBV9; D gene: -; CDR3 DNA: TGTGCCAGCAGCGCAGCAGGGTTGGGAAACACCATATATTTT; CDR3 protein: CASSAAGLGNTIYF
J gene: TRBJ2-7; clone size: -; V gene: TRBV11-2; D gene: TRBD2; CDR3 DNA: TGTGCCAGCAGCCCACCCCCTAGGCCTAGCGGCAACTACGAGCAGTACTTC; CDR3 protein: CASSPPPRPSGNYEQYF
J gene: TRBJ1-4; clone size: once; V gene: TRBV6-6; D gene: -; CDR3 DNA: TGTGCCAGCAGTTACCGAGGGACAACTAATGAAAAACTGTTTTTT; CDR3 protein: CASSYRGTTNEKLFF
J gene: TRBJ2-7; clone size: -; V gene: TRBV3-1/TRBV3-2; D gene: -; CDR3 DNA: TGTGCCAGCAGCCAAGAAACTCAGAGCGGACGCTACGAGCAGTACTTC; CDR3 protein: CASSQETQSGRYEQYF
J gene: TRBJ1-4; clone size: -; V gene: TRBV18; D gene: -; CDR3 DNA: TGTGCCAGCCGGGGTGGCATGAATGAAAAACTGTTTTTT; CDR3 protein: CASRGGMNEKLFF
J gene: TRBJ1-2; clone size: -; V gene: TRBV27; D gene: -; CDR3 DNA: TGTGCCAGCAGAAGAAAGGAGTACGTCTATGGCTACACCTTC; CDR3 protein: CASRRKEYVYGYTF
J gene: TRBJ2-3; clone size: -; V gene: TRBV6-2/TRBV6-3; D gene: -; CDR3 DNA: TGTGCCAGCAGTTATATAGGGGACACAGATACGCAGTATTTT; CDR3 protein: CASSYIGDTDTQYF
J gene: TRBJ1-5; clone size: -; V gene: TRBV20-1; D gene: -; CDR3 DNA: TGCAGAGAACAAAATCAGCCCCAGCATTTT; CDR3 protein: CREQNQPQHF
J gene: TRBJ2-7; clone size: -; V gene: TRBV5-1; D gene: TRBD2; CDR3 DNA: TGCGCCAGCAGCCAGAGCGGGGGCCCCAACTACGAGCAGTACTTC; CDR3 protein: CASSQSGGPNYEQYF
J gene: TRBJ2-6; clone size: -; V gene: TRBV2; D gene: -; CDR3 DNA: TGTGCCAGCAGTGAAGCGCTCGGGGGGGCCAACGTCCTGACTTTC; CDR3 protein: CASSEALGGANVLTF
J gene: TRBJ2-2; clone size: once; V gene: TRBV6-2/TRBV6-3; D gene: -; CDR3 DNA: TGTGCCAGCAGTTACTCGATCTGGAACAGGGAGTTTTTT; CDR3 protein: CASSYSIWNREFF
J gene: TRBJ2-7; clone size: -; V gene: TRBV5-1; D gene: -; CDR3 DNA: TGCGCCAGCAGCTTGGGGACAACTCCATACGAGCAGTACTTC; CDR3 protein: CASSLGTTPYEQYF
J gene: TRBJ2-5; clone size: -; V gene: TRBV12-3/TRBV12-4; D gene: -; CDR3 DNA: TGTGCCAGCAGTTTGGGAGACCCCGGGACCCAGTACTTC; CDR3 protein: CASSLGDPGTQYF
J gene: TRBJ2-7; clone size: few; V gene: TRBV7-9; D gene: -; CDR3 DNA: TGTGCCAGCAGCTCCAGCCAGGTTGGTGGGCAGTACTTC; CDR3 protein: CASSSSQVGGQYF
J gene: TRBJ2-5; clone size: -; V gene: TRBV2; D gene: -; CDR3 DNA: TGTGCCAGCAGTGAAAGAAGCGAGACCCAGTACTTC; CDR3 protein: CASSERSETQYF
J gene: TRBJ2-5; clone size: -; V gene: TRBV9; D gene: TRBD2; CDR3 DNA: TGTGCCAGCAGCGGTACGGGGGGGTACCAAGAGACCCAGTACTTC; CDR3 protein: CASSGTGGYQETQYF
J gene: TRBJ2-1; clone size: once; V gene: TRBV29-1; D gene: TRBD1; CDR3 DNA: TGCAGCGTTCTGGGGACAGGCAAAAGCAATGAGCAGTTCTTC; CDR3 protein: CSVLGTGKSNEQFF
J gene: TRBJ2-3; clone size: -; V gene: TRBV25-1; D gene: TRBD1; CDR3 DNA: TGTGCCAGCAGTGAAGAGGACAGGGGGATGGGTACGCAGTATTTT; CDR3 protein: CASSEEDRGMGTQYF
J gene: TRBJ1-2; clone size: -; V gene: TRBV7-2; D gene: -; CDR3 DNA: TGTGCCAGCAGCTTAATGGACAGCTCCTTCTATGGCTACACCTTC; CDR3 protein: CASSLMDSSFYGYTF
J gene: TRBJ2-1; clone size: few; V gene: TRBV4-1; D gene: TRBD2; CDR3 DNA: TGCGCCAGCAGACGGGGACTAGCGACCAATGAGCAGTTCTTC; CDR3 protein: CASRRGLATNEQFF
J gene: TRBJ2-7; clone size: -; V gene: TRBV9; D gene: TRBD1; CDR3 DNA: TGTGCCAGCAATGCGGGACAGGGGTCCTACGAGCAGTACTTC; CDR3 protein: CASNAGQGSYEQYF
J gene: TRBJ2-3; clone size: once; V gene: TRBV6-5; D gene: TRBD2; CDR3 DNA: TGTGCCAGCAGGCGCGGGACTACGGCAGATACGCAGTATTTT; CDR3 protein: CASRRGTTADTQYF
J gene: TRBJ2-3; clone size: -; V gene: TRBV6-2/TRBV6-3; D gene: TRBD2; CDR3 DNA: TGTGCCAGCAGACCTCCGTCCGGACTAGCGGGTTCAGGCACAGATACGCAGTATTTT; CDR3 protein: CASRPPSGLAGSGTDTQYF
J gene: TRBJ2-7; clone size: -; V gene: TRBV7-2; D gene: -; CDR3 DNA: TGTGCCAGCAGCTCGTCGGTTACCTACGAGCAGTACTTC; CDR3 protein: CASSSSVTYEQYF
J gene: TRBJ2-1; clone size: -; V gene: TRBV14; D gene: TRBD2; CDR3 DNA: TGTGCCAGCAGCCCGATAGCGGGGGTCAATGAGCAGTTCTTC; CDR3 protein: CASSPIAGVNEQFF
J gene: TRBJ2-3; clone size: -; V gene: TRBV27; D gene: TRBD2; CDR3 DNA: TGTGCCAGCAGTCTGCTACTAGCGGGAGGTGTAGATACGCAGTATTTT; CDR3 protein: CASSLLLAGGVDTQYF
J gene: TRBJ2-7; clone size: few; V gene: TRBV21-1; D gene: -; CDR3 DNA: TGTGCCAGCAGCAGCCGGACAGGGCAGTACTTC; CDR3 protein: CASSSRTGQYF
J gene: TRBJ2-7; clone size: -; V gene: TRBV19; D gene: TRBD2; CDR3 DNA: TGTGCCAGTAGTATCCTGCCGGGACTAGCGGGAGTCGAGCAGTACTTC; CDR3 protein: CASSILPGLAGVEQYF
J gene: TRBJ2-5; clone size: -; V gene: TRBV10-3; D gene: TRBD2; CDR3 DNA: TGTGCCATCAGGGCCGGGACTAGCGGGGGGGCATGGCAAGAGACCCAGTACTTC; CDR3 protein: CAIRAGTSGGAWQETQYF
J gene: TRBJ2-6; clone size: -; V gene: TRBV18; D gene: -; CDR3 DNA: TGTGCCAGCTCATGGAATCAGGACTTACAAAGTCGGGCCAACGTCCTGACTTTC; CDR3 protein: CASSWNQDLQSRANVLTF
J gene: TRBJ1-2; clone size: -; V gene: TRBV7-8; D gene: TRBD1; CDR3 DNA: TGTGCCAGCAGCTCCGCCGGGACAGGGTATGGCTACACCTTC; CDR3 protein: CASSSAGTGYGYTF